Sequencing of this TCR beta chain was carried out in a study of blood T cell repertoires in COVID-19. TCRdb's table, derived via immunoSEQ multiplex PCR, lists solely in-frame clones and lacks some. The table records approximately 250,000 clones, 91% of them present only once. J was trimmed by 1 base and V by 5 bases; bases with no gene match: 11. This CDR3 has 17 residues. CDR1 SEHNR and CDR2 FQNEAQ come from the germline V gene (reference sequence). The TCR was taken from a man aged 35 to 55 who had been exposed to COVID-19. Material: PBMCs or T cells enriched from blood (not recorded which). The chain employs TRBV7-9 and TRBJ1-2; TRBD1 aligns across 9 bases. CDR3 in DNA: TGTGCCAGCAGCGTGACCGGGACAGGGTCCCTTAACTATGGCTACACCTTC. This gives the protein CASSVTGTGSLNYGYTF.